This is a list of T cell receptor beta chains from one sample in a study of OX40 agonist ivuxolimab in advanced cancers. Libraries were prepared by immunoSEQ multiplex PCR; TCRdb keeps only in-frame clonotypes and omits some of them. The sample shows some 98,000 clones, 93% of them seen only once. The source was CD4+ or CD8+ T cells sorted from blood, collected in a trial of the OX40 agonist ivuxolimab. These receptors were taken from an adult with an advanced solid tumor such as melanoma, head and neck, liver or kidney cancer. Both conserved end residues are part of each CDR3. Each record gives: V gene, J gene, D gene, CDR3 protein. The D gene is left open where the match is weak.

>TRBV7-2|TRBJ2-5|NA
CASSYQGWGETQYF
>TRBV6-5|TRBJ1-5|NA
CASSYSSADQPQHF
>TRBV6-5|TRBJ1-5|NA
CASSSFRGQPQHF
>TRBV9|TRBJ2-1|NA
CASSVAGDSYNEQFF
>TRBV5-8|TRBJ1-1|NA
CASSLGAATRRTEAFF
>TRBV5-1|TRBJ2-1|NA
CASSLEPYNEQFF
>TRBV12-5|TRBJ2-2|TRBD1
CASGFALIGQGEAGELFF
>TRBV2|TRBJ1-5|NA
CASSRDPIYSNQPQHF
>TRBV11-3|TRBJ2-5|NA
CASSPGREETQYF
>TRBV28|TRBJ1-5|NA
CASSLRRGGVQPQHF
>TRBV12-5|TRBJ2-5|TRBD2
CASGLVLTSGSFETQYF
>TRBV15|TRBJ1-2|NA
CATSRGGLDRTFYGYTF
>TRBV5-1|TRBJ2-1|NA
CASSLNPAAYNEQFF
>TRBV30|TRBJ1-1|TRBD1
CAWRPIQGVDTEAFF
>TRBV7-8|TRBJ2-6|NA
CASSLVAGFAISGANVLTF
>TRBV19|TRBJ1-1|NA
CASSIIVNTEAFF
>TRBV28|TRBJ2-4|TRBD2
CASSGTSVALAKNIQYF
>TRBV30|TRBJ1-1|TRBD1
CAWSERGRVAFF
>TRBV30|TRBJ2-1|NA
CAWSIRGYNEQFF
>TRBV6-6|TRBJ2-5|NA
CASSYMETQYF
>TRBV6-6|TRBJ1-5|NA
CASSYPREHQPQHF
>TRBV2|TRBJ2-3|NA
CASRHYSTDTQYF
>TRBV13|TRBJ1-6|NA
CASSAQLPVNSPLHF
>TRBV10-3|TRBJ2-1|TRBD2
CATGTRDDNEQFF
>TRBV4-3|TRBJ2-7|NA
CASSQELLTDNYEQYF
>TRBV6-1|TRBJ1-2|NA
CASSELGTVF
>TRBV28|TRBJ2-4|TRBD2
CASSPRSSGGKNIQYF
>TRBV7-2|TRBJ2-3|TRBD2
CATVRGGTDTQYF
>TRBV6-6|TRBJ2-1|TRBD2
CASSYGTSGGRQFF
>TRBV30|TRBJ1-3|NA
CAWSVGATSGNTIYF
>TRBV19|TRBJ1-5|NA
CASSIFPGMADQPQHF
>TRBV6-5|TRBJ1-5|NA
CASSYSINQPQHF
>TRBV6-4|TRBJ2-3|NA
CASSDHFTDTQYF
>TRBV9|TRBJ2-7|TRBD1
CASSVGWGRDSSYEQYF
>TRBV6-6|TRBJ2-5|NA
CASSRETQYF
>TRBV6-6|TRBJ2-7|NA
CASSSPGSDYEQYF
>TRBV4-1|NA|TRBD2
CASSTTSGSSYEQYF
>TRBV18|TRBJ1-2|NA
CASSPSETNYGYTF
>TRBV6-5|TRBJ1-1|NA
CASSPTLNTEAFF
>TRBV12-2|TRBJ2-3|NA
CASRLAMGHWSRTQYF
>TRBV4-1|TRBJ1-4|TRBD1
CASSRLQGATNEKLFF
>TRBV4-1|TRBJ1-5|NA
CASSQVEGQPQHF
>TRBV5-5|TRBJ1-2|TRBD1
CASSSWTGGYYGYTF
>TRBV11-3|TRBJ2-6|TRBD1
CASSLTYGQGIFSGANVLTF
>TRBV19|TRBJ1-2|NA
CASSDTPTGSYGYTF